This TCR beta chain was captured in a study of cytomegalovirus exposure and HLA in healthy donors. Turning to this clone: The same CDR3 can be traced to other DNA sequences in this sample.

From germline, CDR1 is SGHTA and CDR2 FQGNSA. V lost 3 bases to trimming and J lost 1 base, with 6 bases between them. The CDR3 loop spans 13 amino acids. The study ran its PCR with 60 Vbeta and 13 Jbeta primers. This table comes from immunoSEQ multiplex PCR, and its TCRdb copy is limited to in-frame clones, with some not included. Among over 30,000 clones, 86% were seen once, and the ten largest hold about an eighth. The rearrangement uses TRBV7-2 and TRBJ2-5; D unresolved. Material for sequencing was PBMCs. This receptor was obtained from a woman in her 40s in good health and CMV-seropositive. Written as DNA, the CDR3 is TGTGCCAGCAGCTTTTACAGCCAAGAGACCCAGTACTTC. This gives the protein CASSFYSQETQYF.